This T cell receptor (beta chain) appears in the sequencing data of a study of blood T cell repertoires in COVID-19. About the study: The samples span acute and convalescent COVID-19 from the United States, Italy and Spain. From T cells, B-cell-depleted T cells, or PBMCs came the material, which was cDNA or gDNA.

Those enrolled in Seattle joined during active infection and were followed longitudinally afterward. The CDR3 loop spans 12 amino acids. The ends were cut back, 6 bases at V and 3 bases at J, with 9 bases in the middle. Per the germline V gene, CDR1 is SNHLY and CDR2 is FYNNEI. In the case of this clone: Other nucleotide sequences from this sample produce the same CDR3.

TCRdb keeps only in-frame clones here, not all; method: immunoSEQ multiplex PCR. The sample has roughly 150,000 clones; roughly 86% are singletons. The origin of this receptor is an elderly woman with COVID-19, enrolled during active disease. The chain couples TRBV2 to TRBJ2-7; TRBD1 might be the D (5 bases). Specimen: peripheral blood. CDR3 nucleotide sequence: TGTGCCAGCAGGTCCGACAGCTACGAGCAGTACTTC. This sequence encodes CASRSDSYEQYF.